This T cell receptor beta chain originates from a study of Ad26.COV2.S vaccination and SARS-CoV-2 variants. Notes on the study in general: Reportedly, spike-specific CD8+ and CD4+ T cell responses achieved substantial breadth once vaccination had taken place.

There are 12 residues in the CDR3. V was pared by 4 bases and J by 5 bases, with 8 bases between. CDR1 is SGHVS, CDR2 FQNEAQ, per germline. Note on this clone: What it recognizes is unknown.

Treatment given: about 20 received Ad26.COV2.S at low or high dose, single or two shots; 5 received placebo; per-sample allocation not given. Collection of the samples took place on day 63 after the first injection of vaccine or placebo. Measured with immunoSEQ multiplex PCR; TCRdb has only the in-frame clones, and not every one. The data hold fewer than 800,000 clones, with around 89% observed a single time. This material consisted of peripheral blood, taken in a trial of Ad26.COV2.S vaccine versus placebo. The chain uses TRBV7-8 and TRBJ2-5; D is ambiguous. The sequence derives from a person aged 18 to 65 who received the Ad26.COV2.S COVID-19 vaccine or a placebo. This chain's CDR3 is CASSSGMETQYF. DNA for the CDR3: TGTGCCAGCAGCTCTGGGATGGAGACCCAGTACTTC.